The present TCR beta chain was sequenced within a study of cytotoxic CD8 clonotypes in ibrutinib-treated CLL. Germline trimming cut 0 bases from V and 7 bases from J; bases unmatched to any gene: 7. The CDR3 extends over 15 amino acids. CDR1 is SGDLS and CDR2 is YYNGEE in the germline V gene. Assay used: immunoSEQ multiplex PCR; TCRdb lists only in-frame clones, some missing. The table records 300,000 to 350,000 clones, around four fifths of them present only once. The receptor was derived from a human donor with chronic lymphocytic leukemia. The sample was PBMCs, taken before ibrutinib treatment. V usage is TRBV9 and J usage is TRBJ2-4; 7 nucleotides align to TRBD2. Written as DNA, the CDR3 is TGTGCCAGCAGCGTAGTGCCGGGAGGCCTTAACATTCAGTACTTC. This translates into CASSVVPGGLNIQYF. Together with reference TRBV9 and TRBJ2-4, the CDR3 gives the full variable domain: DSGVTQTPKHLITATGQRVTLRCSPRSGDLSVYWYQQSLDQGLQFLIQYYNGEERAKGNILERFSAQQFPDLHSELNLSSLELGDSALYFCASSVVPGGLNIQYFGAGTRLSVL.